The clone carrying this T cell receptor beta chain was observed a single time. Its antigen remains unidentified. These data are taken from a study of T cells in localized non-small cell lung cancer. The CDR3 totals 13 residues. The germline V gene has CDR1 SGHAT and CDR2 FQNNGV. V shed 0 bases and J shed 4 bases, with 6 bases lying between them. Study-level findings and limits: Longer overall survival associated with higher blood T cell density; shorter survival with higher adjacent-lung clonality. Uninvolved nearby lung showed the greatest T cell clonality, exceeding that found in tumor. Adjacent lung tissue had a median roughly 55 of the top 100 clones found in the tumor.

The protocol was immunoSEQ multiplex PCR, while the TCRdb copy is restricted to in-frame clones and leaves out a portion. The sample includes roughly 38,000 clones, roughly 90% of them seen just once. Sequenced here: peripheral blood mononuclear cells, sampled before any cancer treatment. The receptor's source is a male donor older than 55 with stage II lung adenocarcinoma. The rearrangement joins TRBV11-2 to TRBJ2-5; D not certain. CDR3 bases: TGTGCCAGCAGCTTAGATGTGAGAGAGACCCAGTACTTC. The encoded protein is CASSLDVRETQYF.